These T cell receptor beta chains were read from a single sample in a study of T cells in Graves' hyperthyroidism and ophthalmopathy. TCRdb fed the multiplex PCR reads into MiXCR, producing one record per CDR3 protein. The table lists hundreds of thousands of distinct CDR3 sequences, less than 15% of them singletons. Sequencing was done on a sample of blood. The source of these receptors is a woman under 30 with Graves' hyperthyroidism. The CDR3 runs from the conserved cysteine through the conserved F or W. A D gene is named only where the DNA matches it firmly. Size is omitted from some rows. Given values are once, few, many or a class for expanded clones.

TRBJ1-5 NA TRBV7-2 few CASSLLDRLWLDGPQHF TGTGCCAGCAGCTTACTCGACAGGTTGTGGTTGGACGGGCCCCAGCATTTT
TRBJ1-2 NA TRBV7-9 many CASSPTDGNYGYTF TGTGCCAGCAGCCCCACGGACGGTAACTATGGCTACACCTTC
TRBJ2-7 NA TRBV12-3/TRBV12-4 NA CASSFGVIAYEQYF TGTGCCAGCAGTTTCGGGGTAATAGCCTACGAGCAGTACTTC
TRBJ1-5 NA TRBV28 many CASSFGGGFWSKDNQPQHF TGTGCCAGCAGCTTTGGGGGGGGTTTTTGGAGTAAGGACAATCAGCCCCAGCATTTT
TRBJ2-3 TRBD2 TRBV19 NA CASSTLGPRGAGVSDTQYF TGTGCCAGTAGTACCCTTGGACCCCGGGGTGCGGGAGTATCAGATACGCAGTATTTT
TRBJ2-3 TRBD2 TRBV20-1 few CSARDGAGALTDTQYF TGCAGTGCTAGAGATGGAGCGGGAGCCTTAACAGATACGCAGTATTTT
TRBJ1-3 NA TRBV30 many CAWSAGSSGNTIYF TGTGCCTGGAGTGCAGGCAGCTCTGGAAACACCATATATTTT
TRBJ2-7 TRBD2 TRBV29-1 few CSVISGGAYEQYF TGCAGCGTAATTAGCGGGGGTGCCTACGAGCAGTACTTC
TRBJ2-1 TRBD2 TRBV6-1 NA CASRTLAGGLREQFF TGTGCCAGCAGGACGTTAGCGGGAGGGCTGCGTGAGCAGTTCTTC
TRBJ2-3 TRBD2 TRBV6-5 NA CTSRHSGGGSDTQYF TGTACCAGCAGACACTCGGGGGGTGGCTCAGATACGCAGTATTTT
TRBJ1-5 NA TRBV2 NA CASRPDGGSYSNQPQHF TGTGCCAGCAGGCCCGATGGAGGGTCTTATAGCAATCAGCCCCAGCATTTT
TRBJ1-2 NA TRBV20-1 many CSATRFEFGDYGYTF TGCAGTGCTACCCGCTTTGAGTTTGGAGATTATGGCTACACCTTC
TRBJ2-2 TRBD2 TRBV10-2 NA CASSESVLAGEGELLF TGCGCCAGCAGTGAGTCGGTACTAGCGGGAGAAGGGGAGCTGCTTTTT
TRBJ2-2 NA TRBV30 many CAWSGRYTGELFF TGTGCCTGGAGTGGTCGTTACACCGGGGAGCTGTTTTTT
TRBJ2-1 NA TRBV13 NA CASNQLFRDRKIDEQFF TGTGCCAGCAACCAGCTGTTCCGAGACAGGAAAATCGATGAGCAGTTCTTC
TRBJ2-3 TRBD2 TRBV10-3 many CAISDRLGLAGEDTQYF TGTGCCATCAGTGATAGGTTGGGACTAGCGGGAGAAGATACGCAGTATTTT
TRBJ1-6 NA TRBV3-1 many CASSQSGRGQSPLHF TGTGCCAGCAGCCAGAGTGGCAGGGGCCAATCACCCCTCCACTTT
TRBJ1-3 NA TRBV30 few CAWSRSFPGNTIYF TGTGCCTGGAGTCGGTCTTTTCCTGGAAACACCATATATTTT
TRBJ1-1 NA TRBV27 NA CASSSSPPGAFF TGTGCCAGCAGTTCATCCCCTCCTGGGGCTTTCTTT
TRBJ2-2 TRBD1 TRBV20-1 few CSARGQYTGELFF TGCAGTGCTAGGGGACAGTACACCGGGGAGCTGTTTTTT
TRBJ2-2 NA TRBV20-1 once CSATSQGAGELFF TGCAGTGCTACCTCCCAAGGGGCCGGGGAGCTGTTTTTT
TRBJ2-7 TRBD2 TRBV27 many CASSLSGAGGIRYEQYF TGTGCCAGCAGTTTATCGGGAGCGGGAGGGATTAGGTACGAGCAGTACTTC
TRBJ2-7 NA TRBV2 many CASSRQGNHEQYF TGTGCCAGCAGTAGGCAGGGGAACCACGAGCAGTACTTC
TRBJ2-1 NA TRBV10-2 NA CASSDVPEQFF TGCGCCAGCAGTGACGTCCCCGAGCAGTTCTTC
TRBJ2-5 TRBD2 TRBV19 few CASRGTRLAGLETQYF TGTGCCAGTAGAGGCACGAGACTAGCGGGATTAGAGACCCAGTACTTC
TRBJ1-3 NA TRBV6-1 many CASSEWGLSGNTIYF TGTGCCAGCAGTGAATGGGGTCTTTCTGGAAACACCATATATTTT
TRBJ2-5 TRBD2 TRBV7-9 many CASSYPTSGSPQTQRGEETQYF TGTGCCAGCAGCTACCCGACTAGCGGGAGTCCACAAACTCAGCGAGGGGAAGAGACCCAGTACTTC
TRBJ1-1 TRBD1 TRBV27 many CASSPGTGWTTEAFF TGTGCCAGCAGTCCCGGGACAGGATGGACCACTGAAGCTTTCTTT
TRBJ2-1 NA TRBV11-2 NA CASSLGGATNEQFF TGTGCCAGCAGCTTGGGTGGGGCTACGAATGAGCAGTTCTTC
TRBJ2-4 NA TRBV19 few CASSITGYGNIQYF TGTGCCAGTAGTATTACAGGGTACGGAAACATTCAGTACTTC
TRBJ2-2 TRBD1 TRBV7-2 many CASTSTGGSTGELFF TGTGCCAGCACCTCGACAGGGGGTAGCACCGGGGAGCTGTTTTTT
TRBJ2-7 NA TRBV7-6 many CASSLSSTFGEQYF TGTGCCAGCAGCTTATCATCTACGTTCGGCGAGCAGTACTTC
TRBJ2-7 NA TRBV2 many CASSDYSGTNYEQYF TGTGCCAGCAGTGACTACTCCGGGACAAACTACGAGCAGTACTTC
TRBJ2-1 TRBD2 TRBV5-1 NA CASSLEREEMNEQFF TGCGCCAGCAGCTTGGAGCGGGAGGAAATGAATGAGCAGTTCTTC
TRBJ2-1 TRBD1 TRBV27 few CASSFRDSSYNEQLF TGTGCCAGCAGTTTCAGGGACAGCTCCTACAATGAGCAGCTCTTC
TRBJ1-6 TRBD1 TRBV12-3/TRBV12-4 many CASAPGGVRSPLHF TGTGCCAGCGCCCCAGGGGGCGTACGTTCACCCCTCCACTTT
TRBJ2-1 TRBD2 TRBV29-1 NA CSVRTSGGLGEQFF TGCAGCGTTCGAACTAGCGGGGGTCTCGGCGAGCAGTTCTTC
TRBJ2-5 NA TRBV20-1 once CSAQARETQYF TGCAGTGCTCAAGCGAGGGAGACCCAGTACTTC
TRBJ2-3 NA TRBV4-2 many CASSRLTGTMDTQYF TGTGCCAGCAGCCGCCTGACAGGGACTATGGATACGCAGTATTTT
TRBJ2-7 NA TRBV6-2/TRBV6-3 few CASSRQGTPSSYEQYF TGTGCCAGCAGCCGGCAGGGGACACCCAGCTCCTACGAGCAGTACTTC
TRBJ1-3 NA TRBV11-1 many CAYKPADSGNTIYF TGTGCCTACAAGCCAGCGGACTCTGGAAACACCATATATTTT
TRBJ1-1 NA TRBV7-9 few CASTERVNTEAFF TGTGCCAGCACGGAACGAGTGAACACTGAAGCTTTCTTT
TRBJ2-7 NA TRBV29-1 NA CSVFLPGVYEQYF TGCAGCGTTTTCCTTCCAGGGGTCTACGAGCAGTACTTC
TRBJ2-7 NA TRBV6-2/TRBV6-3 NA CASRVQGTFGEQYF TGTGCCAGCAGGGTTCAGGGTACCTTTGGCGAGCAGTACTTC
TRBJ2-2 NA TRBV7-8 few CASTLSGGRHGELFF TGTGCCAGCACTTTAAGTGGTGGGAGACACGGGGAGCTGTTTTTT
TRBJ2-7 TRBD1 TRBV10-3 many CAISAHPGQGEHEQYF TGTGCCATCAGTGCCCACCCGGGACAGGGAGAACACGAGCAGTACTTC
TRBJ2-1 NA TRBV30 NA CAWNRGETSGLPYNEQFF TGTGCCTGGAACAGGGGGGAAACTAGCGGGCTACCCTACAATGAGCAGTTCTTC
TRBJ1-1 NA TRBV2 many CASRVVSTEAFF TGTGCCAGCAGGGTAGTAAGCACTGAAGCTTTCTTT
TRBJ2-3 NA TRBV28 many CASSPSLLRDTQYF TGTGCCAGCAGCCCCTCCCTTCTACGTGATACGCAGTATTTT
TRBJ2-7 TRBD2 TRBV6-1 NA CASSARGLAETSAYEQYF TGTGCCAGCAGTGCTCGGGGACTAGCGGAGACCTCAGCCTACGAGCAGTACTTC
TRBJ1-3 NA TRBV4-1 NA CASSQGALSGNTIYF TGTGCCAGCAGCCAAGGGGCCCTTTCTGGAAACACCATATATTTT
TRBJ2-1 NA TRBV27 many CASSAGTEPSYNEQFF TGTGCCAGCAGTGCGGGGACAGAGCCCTCCTACAATGAGCAGTTCTTC
TRBJ2-3 TRBD1 TRBV6-6 few CASSYSRDRGQDTQYF TGTGCCAGCAGTTACTCGAGGGACAGGGGGCAGGATACGCAGTATTTT
TRBJ2-1 NA TRBV20-1 few CSAGPRGSSYNEQFF TGCAGTGCTGGCCCCCGCGGAAGCTCCTACAATGAGCAGTTCTTC
TRBJ2-2 NA TRBV9 NA CASSVDWAGELFF TGTGCCAGCAGCGTAGATTGGGCCGGGGAGCTGTTTTTT
TRBJ2-1 TRBD2 TRBV2 many CASSALAGFYNEQFF TGTGCCAGCAGTGCACTAGCGGGATTCTACAATGAGCAGTTCTTC
TRBJ1-2 TRBD1 TRBV9 NA CASSVGGTGADGYTF TGTGCCAGCAGCGTTGGTGGGACAGGGGCAGATGGCTACACCTTC